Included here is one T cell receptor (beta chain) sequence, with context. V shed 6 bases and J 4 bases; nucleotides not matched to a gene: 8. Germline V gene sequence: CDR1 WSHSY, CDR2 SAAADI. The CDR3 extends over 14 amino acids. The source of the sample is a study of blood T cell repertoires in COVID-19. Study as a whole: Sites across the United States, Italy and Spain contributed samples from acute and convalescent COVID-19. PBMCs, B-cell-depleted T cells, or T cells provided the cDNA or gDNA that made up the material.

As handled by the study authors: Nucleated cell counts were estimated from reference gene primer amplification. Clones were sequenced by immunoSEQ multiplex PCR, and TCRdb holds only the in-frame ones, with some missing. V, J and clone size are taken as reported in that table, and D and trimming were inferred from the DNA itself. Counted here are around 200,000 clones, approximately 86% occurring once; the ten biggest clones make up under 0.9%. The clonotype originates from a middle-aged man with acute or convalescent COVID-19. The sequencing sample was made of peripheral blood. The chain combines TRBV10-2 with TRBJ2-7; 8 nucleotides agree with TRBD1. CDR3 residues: CASSDRGFRYEQYF. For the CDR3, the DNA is TGCGCCAGCAGCGACAGGGGTTTCAGGTACGAGCAGTACTTC.